The clone carrying this T cell receptor (beta chain) was detected only a few times. The data belong to a study of somatic mutations in cytotoxic T cells in rheumatoid arthritis. CDR3 length: 15 residues. The germline CDR1 and CDR2 sequences are MNHNY and SVGAGI (reference sequence). The V segment lost 6 bases and the J segment 5 bases; nucleotides outside the gene matches: 8. Method: immunoSEQ multiplex PCR; TCRdb's copy keeps in-frame clones and lacks some. Here the sample spans some 16,000 clones, more than 70% being singletons. The chain uses TRBV6-6 and TRBJ2-2, with TRBD1 matching over 8 bases. Sequencing was done on a sample of CD8+ T cells sorted from blood. This sequence was found in an adult with rheumatoid arthritis. The CDR3 is CASRIRTGRTGELFF. In nucleotides, the CDR3 is TGTGCCAGCAGAATTCGGACAGGGCGGACCGGGGAGCTGTTTTTT.